This T cell receptor (beta chain) was sequenced in a study of Graves' ophthalmopathy and Graves' hyperthyroidism. General study results and limits: The model predicted ophthalmopathy progression with 60% to 71% sensitivity and around 72% specificity. Most thyroid-expanded clonotypes exceeding 0.001 frequency were also found in blood.

The CDR3 totals 16 residues. Trimming left V 2 bases short and J 2 bases short, with 15 bases between. Germline V CDR1 and CDR2: MNHEY, SVGAGI. This clonotype showed up many times. The antigen is undetermined. Amplified TCR beta CDR3 regions were obtained using RNA transcripts as template. A first-round RT-PCR used HTBI primers, followed by a second-round multiplex PCR. One entry per CDR3 protein, called by TCRdb with MiXCR from the multiplex PCR reads. The profile covers about 380,000 distinct CDR3 sequences, with 15% appearing a single time and approximately 7% taken by the ten largest. The sequencing sample was made of peripheral blood. J is TRBJ1-2 and V is TRBV6-5, with D possibly matching TRBD1 (6 bases). This clonotype originated in a woman aged 18-30 years with stable Graves' hyperthyroidism. This CDR3 reads CASSYVGRDTNYGYTF. CDR3 nucleotides: TGTGCCAGCAGTTACGTCGGCCGGGACACAAACTATGGCTACACCTTC.